This T cell receptor beta chain was documented in a study of T cell changes during pregnancy in multiple sclerosis. Trimming cost V 4 bases and J 4 bases, with 14 bases left between them. This CDR3 has 14 amino acids. The germline V gene encodes CDR1 SEHNR and CDR2 FQNEAQ (reference sequence). Generated by immunoSEQ multiplex PCR, the TCRdb table keeps only in-frame clones and is missing some. The sample consists of 80,000 to 95,000 clones, around 95% of them appearing once. The sequencing here drew on peripheral blood, taken in the third trimester of pregnancy. The receptor comes from a female donor in good health, enrolled as a control in a pregnancy study. The gene calls are TRBV7-9 and TRBJ2-7, with a tentative D call TRBD2 (5 bases). The CDR3 spells CASSSDYLPYEQYF. The CDR3, as DNA: TGTGCCAGCAGCTCCGACTATCTTCCTTACGAGCAGTACTTC.